This T cell receptor beta chain came from a study of cytomegalovirus exposure and HLA in healthy donors. In the case of this clone: What it recognizes is unknown.

General study points: An analysis that came later showed most CMV-associated TCR beta chains appearing HLA-restricted. Altogether, about 160 TCR beta chains were recorded as cytomegalovirus-associated. The authors considered a cluster of highly shared sequence variants likely to be a sequencing artifact.

Amplification used 60 Vbeta primers and 13 Jbeta primers. The protocol was immunoSEQ multiplex PCR, while the TCRdb copy is restricted to in-frame clones and leaves out a portion. The data contain 120,000 to 150,000 clones, about three quarters of them singletons. These donors counted as nominally healthy when sampled, but unrecorded immune exposures were likely. V dropped 0 bases and J dropped 4 bases, with 16 bases sitting between them. The CDR3 is made up of 16 amino acids. Per germline, CDR1 MGHRA and CDR2 YSYEKL. The chain couples TRBV4-1 to TRBJ2-7, with D unclear. The sample was PBMCs. This TCR came from a man aged 35 to 55 in good health and CMV-seropositive. CDR3 region: CASSQDLTAAIYEQYF. CDR3 nucleotides: TGCGCCAGCAGCCAAGATCTTACAGCCGCGATTTACGAGCAGTACTTC.